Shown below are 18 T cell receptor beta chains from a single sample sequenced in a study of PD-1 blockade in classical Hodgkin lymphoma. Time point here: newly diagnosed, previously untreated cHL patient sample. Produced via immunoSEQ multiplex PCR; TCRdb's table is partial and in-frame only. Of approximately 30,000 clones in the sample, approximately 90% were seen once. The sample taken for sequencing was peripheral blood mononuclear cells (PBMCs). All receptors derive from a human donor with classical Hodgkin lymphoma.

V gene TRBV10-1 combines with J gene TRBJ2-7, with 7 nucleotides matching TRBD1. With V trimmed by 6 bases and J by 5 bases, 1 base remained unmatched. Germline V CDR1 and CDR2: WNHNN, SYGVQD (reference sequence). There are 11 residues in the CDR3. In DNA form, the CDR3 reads TGCGCCAGCAGCGACAGGGACGAGCAGTACTTC. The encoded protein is CASSDRDEQYF.

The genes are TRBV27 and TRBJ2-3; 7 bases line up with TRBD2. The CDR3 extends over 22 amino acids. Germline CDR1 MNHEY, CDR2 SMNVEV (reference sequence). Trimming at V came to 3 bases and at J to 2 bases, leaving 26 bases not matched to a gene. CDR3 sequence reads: CASSLYTPGLHTGGGATDTQYF. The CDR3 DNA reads TGTGCCAGCAGTTTGTATACACCCGGACTTCATACCGGGGGAGGGGCCACAGATACGCAGTATTTT.

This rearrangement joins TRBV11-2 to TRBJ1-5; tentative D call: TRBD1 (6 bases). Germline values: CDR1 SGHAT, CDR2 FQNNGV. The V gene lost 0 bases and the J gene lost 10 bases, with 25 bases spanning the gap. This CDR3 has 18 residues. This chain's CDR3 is CASSLDLPYTGTKNPQHF. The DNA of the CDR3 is TGTGCCAGCAGCTTAGATCTCCCGTATACCGGGACAAAAAACCCCCAGCATTTT. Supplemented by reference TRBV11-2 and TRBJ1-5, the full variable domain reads EAGVAQSPRYKIIEKRQSVAFWCNPISGHATLYWYQQILGQGPKLLIQFQNNGVVDDSQLPKDRFSAERLKGVDSTLKIQPAKLEDSAVYLCASSLDLPYTGTKNPQHFGDGTRLSIL.

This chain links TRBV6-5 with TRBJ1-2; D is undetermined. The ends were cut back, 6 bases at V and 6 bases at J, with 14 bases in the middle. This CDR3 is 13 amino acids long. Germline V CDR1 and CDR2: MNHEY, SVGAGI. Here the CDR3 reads CASSPGRVNGYTF. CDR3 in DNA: TGTGCCAGCAGCCCAGGCCGAGTAAATGGCTACACCTTC.

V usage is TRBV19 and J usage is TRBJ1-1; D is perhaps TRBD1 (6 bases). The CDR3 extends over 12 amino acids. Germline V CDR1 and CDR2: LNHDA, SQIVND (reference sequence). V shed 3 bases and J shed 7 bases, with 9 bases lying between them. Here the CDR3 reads CASSMGHFEAFF. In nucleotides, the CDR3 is TGTGCCAGTAGTATGGGACATTTTGAAGCTTTCTTT.

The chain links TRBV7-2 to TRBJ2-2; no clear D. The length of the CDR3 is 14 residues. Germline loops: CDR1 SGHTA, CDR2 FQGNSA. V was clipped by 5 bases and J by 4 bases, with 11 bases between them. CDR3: CASSPRSATGELFF. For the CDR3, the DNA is TGTGCCAGCAGCCCGAGGAGCGCCACCGGGGAGCTGTTTTTT.

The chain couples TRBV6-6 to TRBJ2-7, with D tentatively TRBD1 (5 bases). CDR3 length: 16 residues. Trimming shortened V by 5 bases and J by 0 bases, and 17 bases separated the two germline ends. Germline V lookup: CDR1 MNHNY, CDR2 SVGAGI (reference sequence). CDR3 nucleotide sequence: TGTGCCAGCAGTCCGATCAGTGGGGCAAGCTCCTACGAGCAGTACTTC. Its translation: CASSPISGASSYEQYF.

The CDR3 bases are TGTGCCAGCAGCGCCAGACTGGGCTCCTACGAGCAGTACTTC. Its translation: CASSARLGSYEQYF. The V gene is TRBV11-2, the J gene TRBJ2-7; D is unclear. This CDR3 has 14 amino acids. Trimming took off 5 bases at V and 0 bases at J, with 11 bases between the two ends. CDR1 and CDR2 (germline): SGHAT, FQNNGV.

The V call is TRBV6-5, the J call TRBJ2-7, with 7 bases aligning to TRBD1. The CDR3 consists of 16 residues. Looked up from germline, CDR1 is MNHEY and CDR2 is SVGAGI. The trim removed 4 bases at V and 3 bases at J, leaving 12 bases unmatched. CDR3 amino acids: CASSFNPPGQSYEQYF. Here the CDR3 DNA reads TGTGCCAGCAGTTTCAATCCGCCGGGACAGAGCTACGAGCAGTACTTC.

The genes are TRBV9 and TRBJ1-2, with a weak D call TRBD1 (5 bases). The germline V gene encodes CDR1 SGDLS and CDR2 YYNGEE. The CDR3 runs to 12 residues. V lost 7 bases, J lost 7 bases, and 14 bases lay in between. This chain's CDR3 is CASGGYDGGYTF. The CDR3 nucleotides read TGTGCCAGCGGGGGTTATGACGGTGGCTACACCTTC.

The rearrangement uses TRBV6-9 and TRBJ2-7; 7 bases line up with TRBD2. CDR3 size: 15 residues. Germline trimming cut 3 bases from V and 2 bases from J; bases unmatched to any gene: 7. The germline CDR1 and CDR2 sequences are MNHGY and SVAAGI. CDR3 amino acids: CASSYSGGATYEQYF. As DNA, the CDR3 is TGTGCCAGCAGTTACTCGGGGGGAGCAACCTACGAGCAGTACTTC.

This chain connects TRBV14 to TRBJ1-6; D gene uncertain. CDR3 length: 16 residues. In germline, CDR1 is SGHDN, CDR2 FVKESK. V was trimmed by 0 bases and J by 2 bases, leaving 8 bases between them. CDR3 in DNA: TGTGCCAGCAGCCAAGAAGCAGGAACCTATAATTCACCCCTCCACTTT. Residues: CASSQEAGTYNSPLHF.

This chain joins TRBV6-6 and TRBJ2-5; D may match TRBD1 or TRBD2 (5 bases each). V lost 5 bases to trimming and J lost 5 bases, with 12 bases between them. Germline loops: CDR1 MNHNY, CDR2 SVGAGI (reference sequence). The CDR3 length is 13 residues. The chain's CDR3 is CASSLGRRETQYF. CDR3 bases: TGTGCCAGCAGTCTGGGACGGAGGGAGACCCAGTACTTC.

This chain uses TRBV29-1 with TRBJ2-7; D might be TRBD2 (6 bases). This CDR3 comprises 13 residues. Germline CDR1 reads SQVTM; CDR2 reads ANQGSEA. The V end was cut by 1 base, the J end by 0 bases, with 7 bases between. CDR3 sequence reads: CSVEVGGSYEQYF. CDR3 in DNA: TGCAGCGTTGAAGTCGGGGGCTCCTACGAGCAGTACTTC.

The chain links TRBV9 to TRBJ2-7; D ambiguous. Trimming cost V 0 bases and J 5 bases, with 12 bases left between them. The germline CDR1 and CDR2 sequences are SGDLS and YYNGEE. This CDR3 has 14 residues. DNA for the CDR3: TGTGCCAGCAGCGTAGGTTCCACCGCGCACGAGCAGTACTTC. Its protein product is CASSVGSTAHEQYF.

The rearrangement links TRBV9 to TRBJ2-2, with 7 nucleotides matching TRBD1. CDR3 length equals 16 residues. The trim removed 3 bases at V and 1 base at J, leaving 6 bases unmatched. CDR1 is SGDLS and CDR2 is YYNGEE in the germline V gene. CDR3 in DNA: TGTGCCAGCAGCGCCGCGACAGGGTGGAACACCGGGGAGCTGTTTTTT. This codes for CASSAATGWNTGELFF.

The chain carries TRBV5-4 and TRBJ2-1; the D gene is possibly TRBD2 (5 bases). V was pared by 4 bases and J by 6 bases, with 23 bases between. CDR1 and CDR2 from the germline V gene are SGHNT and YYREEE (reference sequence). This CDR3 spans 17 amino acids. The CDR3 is CASSILIARAIGNEQFF. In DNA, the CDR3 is TGTGCCAGCAGCATTCTGATAGCGAGAGCGATTGGCAATGAGCAGTTCTTC.

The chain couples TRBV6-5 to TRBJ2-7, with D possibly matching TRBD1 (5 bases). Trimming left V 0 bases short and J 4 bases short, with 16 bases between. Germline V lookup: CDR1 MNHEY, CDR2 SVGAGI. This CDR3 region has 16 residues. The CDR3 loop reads CASSYSHGQGGYEQYF. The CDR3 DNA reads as TGTGCCAGCAGTTACTCTCACGGTCAGGGTGGTTACGAGCAGTACTTC.